This T cell receptor (beta chain) was recorded in a study of T cells after yellow fever vaccination. This clonotype was observed a handful of times. A single record per CDR3 protein comes from TCRdb applying MiXCR to the 5' RACE reads. The table records 150,000 to 200,000 distinct CDR3 sequences, roughly 8.8% of them present only once. This CDR3 is 14 amino acids long. Trimming took off 0 bases at V and 4 bases at J, with 10 bases between the two ends. CDR1 and CDR2 from the germline V gene are SGHRS and YFSETQ. This clonotype originated in a man between 18 and 29 years old who received the YFV17D yellow fever vaccine. The sample here was CD8+ T cells sorted from PBMCs, taken 45 days after the yellow fever booster vaccination. The rearrangement joins TRBV5-1 to TRBJ1-1; D not certain. For the CDR3, the DNA is TGCGCCAGCAGCTTGGTCCAAAGCGGCACTGAAGCTTTCTTT. Protein product: CASSLVQSGTEAFF. The full variable domain, completed using reference TRBV5-1 and TRBJ1-1, is KAGVTQTPRYLIKTRGQQVTLSCSPISGHRSVSWYQQTPGQGLQFLFEYFSETQRNKGNFPGRFSGRQFSNSRSEMNVSTLELGDSALYLCASSLVQSGTEAFFGQGTRLTVV.